Reported below is one T cell receptor (beta chain). V shed 10 bases, J shed 2 bases, and the junction held 4 bases outside the gene matches. The CDR3 spans 12 residues. Looked up from germline, CDR1 is MDHEN and CDR2 is SYDVKM. The beta constant-region primer was an equimolar mix of two oligonucleotides covering TRBC1 and TRBC2. TCRdb re-derived calls from the UMI-ligation and nested PCR reads in MiXCR, one entry per CDR3 protein. The sample has some 150,000 distinct CDR3 sequences; about a sixth are singletons. The data originate from a study of naive and memory T cell subsets. V gene TRBV28 combines with J gene TRBJ2-7, with 8 nucleotides matching TRBD1. The receptor's source is a human donor in good health. The sample taken for sequencing was naive CD4+ T cells from blood. The CDR3: CAIQGAPYEQYF. CDR3 nucleotides: TGTGCCATTCAGGGGGCCCCCTACGAGCAGTACTTC.